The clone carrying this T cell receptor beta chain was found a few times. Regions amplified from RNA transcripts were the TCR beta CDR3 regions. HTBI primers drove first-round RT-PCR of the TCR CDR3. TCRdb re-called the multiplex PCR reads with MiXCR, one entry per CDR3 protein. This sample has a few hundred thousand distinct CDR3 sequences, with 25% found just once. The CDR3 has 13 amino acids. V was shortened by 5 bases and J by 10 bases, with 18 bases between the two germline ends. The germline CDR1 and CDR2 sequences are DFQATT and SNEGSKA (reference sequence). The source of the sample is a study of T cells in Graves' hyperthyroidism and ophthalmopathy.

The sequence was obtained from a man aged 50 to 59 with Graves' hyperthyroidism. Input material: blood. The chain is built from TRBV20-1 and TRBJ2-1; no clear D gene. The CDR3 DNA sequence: TGCAGTGCTGCCACCCTTGTCCGGCGAGAGCAGTTCTTC. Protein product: CSAATLVRREQFF.